This is a list of T cell receptor beta chains from one sample in a study of cytomegalovirus exposure and HLA in healthy donors. Sequenced by immunoSEQ multiplex PCR; TCRdb stores in-frame clones only, minus some. The repertoire holds about 50,000 clones, 72% seen once, with approximately 10% in the top ten. Material for sequencing was PBMCs. The receptors originated from a woman aged 45 to 65 in good health and CMV-seronegative. Both conserved end residues are part of each CDR3. D genes are given only for firm matches. Part of the rows lack a size; the others show once, few, many or a class for expanded clones.

v_gene	d_gene	abundance	j_gene	CDR3aa	CDR3nt
TRBV19	NA	NA	TRBJ2-5	CASSIVGAAQETQYF	TGTGCCAGTAGTATAGTTGGGGCGGCGCAAGAGACCCAGTACTTC
TRBV19	TRBD1	NA	TRBJ1-2	CASTPRQGFYGYTF	TGTGCCAGTACCCCTCGACAGGGATTCTATGGCTACACCTTC
TRBV7-9	TRBD2	once	TRBJ2-1	CASSGWREIDEQFF	TGTGCCAGCAGCGGCTGGCGGGAGATCGATGAGCAGTTCTTC
TRBV5-4	TRBD1	NA	TRBJ2-7	CASSLDPGQGYEQYF	TGTGCCAGCAGCTTAGATCCGGGACAGGGGTACGAGCAGTACTTC
TRBV30	NA	NA	TRBJ2-3	CAWSVAGGGDTQYF	TGTGCCTGGAGTGTAGCCGGGGGAGGAGATACGCAGTATTTT
TRBV7-9	TRBD1	NA	TRBJ1-1	CASSFPQGTENTEAFF	TGTGCCAGCAGCTTTCCACAGGGGACAGAGAACACTGAAGCTTTCTTT
TRBV28	TRBD2	NA	TRBJ2-7	CASSLMASGSTEQYF	TGTGCCAGCAGTTTAATGGCTAGCGGGAGCACCGAGCAGTACTTC
TRBV6-5	NA	NA	TRBJ2-7	CASSWSQGTYEQYF	TGTGCCAGCAGTTGGTCACAGGGAACCTACGAGCAGTACTTC
TRBV30	NA	NA	TRBJ2-3	CAWSKETDTQYF	TGTGCCTGGAGTAAAGAAACTGATACGCAGTATTTT
TRBV9	NA	NA	TRBJ2-3	CASSVEVGPYPSTQYF	TGTGCCAGCAGCGTAGAGGTGGGCCCGTACCCAAGTACGCAGTATTTT
TRBV30	NA	once	TRBJ1-3	CAWGRAGGNTIYF	TGTGCCTGGGGGAGGGCAGGTGGAAACACCATATATTTT
TRBV4-3	NA	NA	TRBJ1-4	CASSQDVTSGWVEKLFF	TGCGCCAGCAGCCAAGATGTAACTTCGGGGTGGGTTGAAAAACTGTTTTTT
TRBV5-1	TRBD1	once	TRBJ2-1	CASSFRGGSNEQFF	TGCGCCAGCAGCTTCAGAGGGGGCTCGAATGAGCAGTTCTTC
TRBV6-5	TRBD1	few	TRBJ2-2	CASSPGQGVAGELFF	TGTGCCAGCAGTCCCGGACAGGGGGTCGCCGGGGAGCTGTTTTTT
TRBV5-6	NA	NA	TRBJ1-3	CASSLGTNSGNTIYF	TGTGCCAGCAGCTTGGGGACAAACTCTGGAAACACCATATATTTT
TRBV7-8	TRBD1	NA	TRBJ2-7	CASSGTGLSPNF	TGTGCCAGCAGCGGGACAGGGCTGTCCCCCAACTTC
TRBV4-2	NA	NA	TRBJ1-3	CASSQHGQGVSGNTIYF	TGTGCCAGCAGCCAACACGGACAAGGTGTGAGTGGAAACACCATATATTTT
TRBV28	NA	NA	TRBJ1-5	CASTPLGGSYQPQHF	TGTGCCAGCACCCCGCTGGGAGGGTCGTATCAGCCCCAGCATTTT
TRBV5-8	NA	NA	TRBJ1-4	CASSTGINEKLFF	TGTGCCAGCAGCACGGGGATTAATGAAAAACTGTTTTTT
TRBV5-1	TRBD1	NA	TRBJ2-2	CASREGTGDPDTGELFF	TGCGCCAGCAGGGAGGGGACAGGGGATCCCGACACCGGGGAGCTGTTTTTT
TRBV30	NA	NA	TRBJ2-2	CAWSQGLTGELFF	TGTGCCTGGAGCCAGGGGTTGACCGGGGAGCTGTTTTTT
TRBV10-3	TRBD2	NA	TRBJ2-7	CAIRMTSPDEQYF	TGTGCCATCAGAATGACTAGCCCCGACGAGCAGTACTTC
TRBV7-2	NA	few	TRBJ2-5	CASSAQGGQETQYF	TGTGCCAGCAGCGCACAGGGCGGTCAAGAGACCCAGTACTTC
TRBV2	TRBD1	NA	TRBJ1-4	CASSVGTQGGKLFF	TGTGCCAGCAGTGTGGGAACACAGGGGGGAAAACTGTTTTTT
TRBV7-2	NA	few	TRBJ1-5	CASSLKGMDRGRHF	TGTGCCAGCAGCTTAAAGGGGATGGACAGAGGCCGGCATTTT
TRBV28	NA	NA	TRBJ1-2	CASSYVGGYTF	TGTGCCAGCAGTTACGTCGGGGGCTACACCTTC
TRBV6-5	NA	NA	TRBJ2-1	CASSYASSGEQFF	TGTGCCAGCAGTTACGCCTCTTCAGGCGAGCAGTTCTTC
TRBV7-9	NA	NA	TRBJ2-2	CAAAYTGELFF	TGTGCGGCAGCGTACACCGGGGAGCTGTTTTTT
TRBV6-1	NA	few	TRBJ2-7	CASIRQDAASYEQYF	TGTGCCAGCATACGACAGGACGCCGCGTCCTACGAGCAGTACTTC
TRBV7-8	NA	NA	TRBJ2-5	CASIPTGETQYF	TGTGCCAGCATCCCCACCGGGGAGACCCAGTACTTC
TRBV28	NA	NA	TRBJ1-2	CASSSTDSYGYTF	TGTGCCAGCAGTTCCACGGACAGCTATGGCTACACCTTC
TRBV18	TRBD1	NA	TRBJ1-2	CASSPQGTGANYGYTF	TGTGCCAGCTCACCACAGGGGACAGGGGCGAACTATGGCTACACCTTC
TRBV27	TRBD2	NA	TRBJ2-1	CASSPGTREGFNEQFF	TGTGCCAGCAGTCCCGGCACCCGGGAGGGCTTCAATGAGCAGTTCTTC
TRBV11-2	TRBD2	NA	TRBJ2-7	CASSLVAGVPPYEQYF	TGTGCCAGCAGCCTCGTAGCGGGGGTGCCTCCTTACGAGCAGTACTTC
TRBV28	NA	NA	TRBJ1-5	CASRQGNQPQHF	TGTGCCAGCAGGCAGGGCAATCAGCCCCAGCATTTT
TRBV28	TRBD1	NA	TRBJ1-4	CASSTGQEGWKLFF	TGTGCCAGCAGTACGGGACAGGAGGGGTGGAAACTGTTTTTT
TRBV9	NA	NA	TRBJ1-5	CASSPGTGDQPQHF	TGTGCCAGCAGCCCCGGGACGGGGGATCAGCCCCAGCATTTT
TRBV19	TRBD2	NA	TRBJ2-5	CAIPGLAGVGETQYF	TGTGCCATCCCTGGACTAGCGGGAGTTGGGGAGACCCAGTACTTC
TRBV27	NA	NA	TRBJ2-5	CASSLRGAETQYF	TGTGCCAGCAGTTTAAGAGGAGCAGAGACCCAGTACTTC